A single sample gave rise to the 14 T cell receptor beta chains below, sequenced in a study of neurological immune-mediated disorders (dated by TCRdb to between 2017 and 2020). Library method: 5' RACE. TCRdb records Illumina HiSeq 2500 as the sequencer. The public sequencing data were trimmed at Q25 with fastp and processed into clonotypes with MiXCR by TCRdb, which kept only in-frame beta chains. When rows share a CDR3 protein, they turn into one entry using the most common DNA and genes. This sample comprises 93,000 or so distinct CDR3 sequences, 11% of them detected only once. Approximately 3.1% of the sample rests with the top ten. What the time point label conveys for this sample: longitudinal time-point 3. The source material was PBMCs. Receptors were obtained from a female donor with HTLV-1-associated myelopathy (HAM/TSP).

In its sample, this clonotype was seen many times. The J gene is TRBJ1-4, the V gene TRBV7-9; no definite D call. The CDR3 extends over 14 amino acids. V was pared by 1 base and J by 5 bases, with 8 bases between. Germline loops: CDR1 SEHNR, CDR2 FQNEAQ (reference sequence). The DNA of the CDR3 is TGTGCCAGCAGCTTAGACGTGTACAATGAAAAACTGTTTTTT. Protein sequence: CASSLDVYNEKLFF.

At least ten counts were recorded for this clonotype. The CDR3 DNA is TGTGCCAGCAGTTTATATACAGGGGGCCTCGAGCAGTACTTC. This encodes CASSLYTGGLEQYF. The chain links TRBV27 to TRBJ2-7; 9 bases map to TRBD1. After removal of 1 base from V and 6 bases from J, the junction contained 4 bases not matched to a gene. The length of the CDR3 is 14 residues. The germline V gene encodes CDR1 MNHEY and CDR2 SMNVEV (reference sequence).

This clonotype was seen many times. This chain uses TRBV29-1 with TRBJ2-7, with unresolved D. The V gene's germline CDR1 is SQVTM and CDR2 ANQGSEA. There are 12 residues in the CDR3. Trimming left V 5 bases short and J 5 bases short, with 13 bases between. The CDR3 nucleotides are TGCAGCGTTTCCTACCAACTTGACGAGCAGTACTTC. As protein: CSVSYQLDEQYF.

In regard to this clonotype: A much bigger clone sits one base away, suggesting this may be a read error. This chain joins TRBV5-1 and TRBJ2-3; D may be TRBD1 (5 bases). The CDR3 totals 17 residues. CDR1 is SGHRS and CDR2 is YFSETQ in the germline V gene. This chain's CDR3 is CAGSHRRSTALTDTQYF. The CDR3 region has the DNA TGCGCCGGCAGCCACCGAAGATCGACAGCCCTCACAGATACGCAGTATTTT.

This clonotype occurred many times. V usage is TRBV7-2 and J usage is TRBJ2-5, with D maybe TRBD2 (6 bases). The germline gives CDR1 SGHTA, CDR2 FQGNSA. There are 16 residues in the CDR3. V gave up 5 bases and J gave up 0 bases, with 16 bases separating them. The CDR3 sequence is CASSPRLVGYQETQYF. The CDR3 bases are TGTGCCAGCAGCCCTCGACTAGTCGGATACCAAGAGACCCAGTACTTC. The full variable domain, rest sourced from reference TRBV7-2 and TRBJ2-5, is GAGVSQSPSNKVTEKGKDVELRCDPISGHTALYWYRQSLGQGLEFLIYFQGNSAPDKSGLPSDRFSAERTGGSVSTLTIQRTQQEDSAVYLCASSPRLVGYQETQYFGPGTRLLVL.

This rearrangement joins TRBV9 to TRBJ2-3; 8 bases align to TRBD1. Germline values: CDR1 SGDLS, CDR2 YYNGEE. The CDR3 length is 17 residues. The junction had 11 bases not matched to a gene; V was cut back by 0 bases and J by 5 bases. DNA for the CDR3: TGTGCCAGCAGCGTAGCTTCGAGGACAGGGAGTCTAGATACGCAGTATTTT. Protein: CASSVASRTGSLDTQYF.

There are many counts of this clonotype. The chain uses TRBV7-9 and TRBJ2-1, with D possibly called TRBD1 or TRBD2 (5 bases each). The CDR3 runs 15 residues. The V gene's germline CDR1 is SEHNR and CDR2 FQNEAQ (reference sequence). Trimming shortened V by 1 base and J by 9 bases, and 16 bases separated the two germline ends. The CDR3 loop reads CASSLVRGPPTEQFF. CDR3 coding DNA: TGTGCCAGCAGCTTAGTACGGGGCCCACCCACTGAGCAGTTCTTC. The full variable domain, rest sourced from reference TRBV7-9 and TRBJ2-1, is DTGVSQNPRHKITKRGQNVTFRCDPISEHNRLYWYRQTLGQGPEFLTYFQNEAQLEKSRLLSDRFSAERPKGSFSTLEIQRTEQGDSAMYLCASSLVRGPPTEQFFGPGTRLTVL.

This clonotype has a count of ten or more. This chain uses TRBV24-1 with TRBJ2-1, with 9 bases matching TRBD2. Trimming removed 3 bases from V and 11 bases from J; junction bases left unmatched: 10. Germline lookup yields CDR1 KGHDR and CDR2 SFDVKD. The CDR3 sequence is 15 residues long. The CDR3 spells CATSDEAGGRPQQFF. In DNA, the CDR3 is TGTGCCACCAGTGATGAGGCGGGGGGGCGACCCCAGCAGTTCTTC.

This clonotype has at least ten counts. V gene TRBV5-1 combines with J gene TRBJ2-5; D is tentatively TRBD1 or TRBD2 (5 bases each). The V gene lost 4 bases and the J gene lost 5 bases, with 12 bases spanning the gap. This CDR3 contains 13 residues. The germline gives CDR1 SGHRS, CDR2 YFSETQ. The CDR3, as DNA: TGCGCCAGCAGCCCCCAGGGAGCGGAGACCCAGTACTTC. This codes for CASSPQGAETQYF. Supplemented by reference TRBV5-1 and TRBJ2-5, the full variable domain reads KAGVTQTPRYLIKTRGQQVTLSCSPISGHRSVSWYQQTPGQGLQFLFEYFSETQRNKGNFPGRFSGRQFSNSRSEMNVSTLELGDSALYLCASSPQGAETQYFGPGTRLLVL.

This clonotype was counted many times. The chain joins TRBV20-1 to TRBJ2-7, with TRBD1 matching over 7 bases. With 1 base clipped from V and 2 bases from J, the junction kept 8 bases outside the gene matches. The CDR3 has 15 amino acids. The germline V gene has CDR1 DFQATT and CDR2 SNEGSKA (reference sequence). CDR3 DNA: TGCAGTGCTAGAGTTACCGGGACAGAGCCCTACGAGCAGTACTTC. It encodes CSARVTGTEPYEQYF.

The table lists this clonotype with many counts. The chain uses TRBV5-1 and TRBJ1-1; D is uncertain. Trimming took off 4 bases at V and 9 bases at J, with 16 bases between the two ends. The CDR3 is 13 residues long. Germline values: CDR1 SGHRS, CDR2 YFSETQ. In nucleotides, the CDR3 is TGCGCCAGCAGCCAAATGGTTGGGGAAAAAGCTTTCTTT. Its protein is CASSQMVGEKAFF.

Many counts were recorded for this clonotype. The chain is built from TRBV20-1 and TRBJ2-7; D is perhaps TRBD1 (6 bases). Germline-derived CDR1 and CDR2 are DFQATT and SNEGSKA (reference sequence). Trimming pared 1 base from V and 4 bases from J, leaving 17 bases between. The CDR3 is made up of 15 amino acids. The CDR3 reads CSARVLDKGDYEQYF. CDR3 in DNA: TGCAGTGCTAGAGTCCTAGATAAGGGGGATTACGAGCAGTACTTC.

This clonotype was counted ten times or more. The CDR3 reads CASSYTGQGMYEQYF. The CDR3 DNA sequence: TGTGCCAGCAGTTACACAGGACAGGGGATGTACGAGCAGTACTTC. The gene calls are TRBV6-5 and TRBJ2-7, with 9 positions matching TRBD1. Germline V gene sequence: CDR1 MNHEY, CDR2 SVGAGI. The CDR3 extends over 15 amino acids. V lost 2 bases to trimming and J lost 4 bases; unmatched junction nucleotides: 6.

Sample share makes this clonotype medium-sized. V is TRBV4-1 and J is TRBJ2-4; 10 bases agree with TRBD2. Trimming took 1 base from V and 1 from J; bases not matched to a gene: 13. Germline V CDR1 and CDR2: MGHRA, YSYEKL. The CDR3 covers 20 residues. Written as DNA, the CDR3 is TGCGCCAGCAGCCAAGTGGTCCTAGCGGGGGCGGCCTTTGCCAAAAACATTCAGTACTTC. Translated, it gives CASSQVVLAGAAFAKNIQYF.